This T cell receptor beta chain comes out of a study of T-cell reconstitution after alpha-beta-depleted transplantation in children. TCRbeta library construction was performed incorporating unique molecular identifiers. TCRdb fed the PCR reads into MiXCR, producing one record per CDR3 protein. In the table there are roughly 500,000 distinct CDR3 sequences, around 12% of which are singletons. J lost 14 bases, V lost 4 bases, and 7 bases had no gene match. This CDR3 comprises 12 residues. Per germline, CDR1 KGHDR and CDR2 SFDVKD. This clonotype has more than one count but fewer than ten. The TCR comes from a human donor who donated a stem cell graft to a child with combined immunodeficiency. Material: PBMCs from the stem cell graft donor, obtained from the stem cell graft. V is TRBV24-1 and J is TRBJ2-1; 7 nucleotides align to TRBD1. The CDR3 region has the DNA TGTGCCACCAGTGACCCCGGGACAGCGGAGTTCTTC. Its translation is CATSDPGTAEFF.